These 4 T cell receptor beta chains were sequenced from one sample in a study of Ad26.COV2.S vaccination and SARS-CoV-2 variants. Generated by immunoSEQ multiplex PCR, the TCRdb table keeps only in-frame clones and is missing some. This sample has about 330,000 clones, with around 90% found just once. Treatment of the sample: 15 to 20 received Ad26.COV2.S at low or high dose, single or two shots; about 5 received placebo; per-sample allocation not given. On day 63 after the first injection, vaccine and placebo recipients gave samples. The sequenced sample was peripheral blood, obtained in a trial of Ad26.COV2.S vaccine versus placebo. The receptor set was obtained from a person between 18 and 59 years old who received the Ad26.COV2.S COVID-19 vaccine or a placebo.

V is TRBV11-3 and J is TRBJ2-2, with 7 bases aligning to TRBD2. This CDR3 comprises 20 residues. Germline CDR1 reads SGHNT; CDR2 reads YENEEA. Losses at the gene ends were 8 bases for V and 4 bases for J; bases not matched to a gene: 25. This CDR3 reads CASASSFTTAGVWSTGELFF. The CDR3 DNA follows: TGTGCCAGCGCCAGCAGCTTTACAACCGCGGGAGTTTGGAGCACCGGGGAGCTGTTTTTT.

V is TRBV2 and J is TRBJ1-1, with 7 bases identical to TRBD1. Germline V CDR1 and CDR2: SNHLY, FYNNEI. Germline trimming cut 1 base from V and 2 bases from J; bases unmatched to any gene: 4. The CDR3 totals 15 residues. For the CDR3, the DNA is TGTGCCAGCAGTGAAGGGACAGGCGGTAACACTGAAGCTTTCTTT. This translates into CASSEGTGGNTEAFF.

This chain links TRBV4-3 with TRBJ1-3; unclear D gene. The CDR3 length is 17 residues. Looked up from germline, CDR1 is LGHNA and CDR2 is YSLEER. Trimming left V 0 bases short and J 0 bases short, with 12 bases between. The CDR3 DNA reads as TGCGCCAGCAGCCAAGATCACCTCTCGGGCTCTGGAAACACCATATATTTT. This codes for CASSQDHLSGSGNTIYF.

The V and J genes are TRBV28 and TRBJ2-3; the D is unclear. The CDR3 is made up of 15 amino acids. Germline assignment: CDR1 MDHEN and CDR2 SYDVKM. The V end was cut by 3 bases, the J end by 2 bases, with 12 bases between. CDR3 amino acids: CASSLGSLPTDTQYF. The CDR3 nucleotides read TGTGCCAGCAGTTTGGGTTCACTACCCACAGATACGCAGTATTTT. The whole variable domain, remainder taken from reference TRBV28 and TRBJ2-3, is DVKVTQSSRYLVKRTGEKVFLECVQDMDHENMFWYRQDPGLGLRLIYFSYDVKMKEKGDIPEGYSVSREKKERFSLILESASTNQTSMYLCASSLGSLPTDTQYFGPGTRLTVL.